Listed here are 23 T cell receptor beta chains from one sample, sequenced in a study of T cell responses to AZD1222 COVID-19 vaccine. Generated by immunoSEQ multiplex PCR, the TCRdb table keeps only in-frame clones and is missing some. The sample has about 150,000 clones; roughly 88% are singletons. The sample in question was peripheral blood, obtained 28 days after the second AZD1222 dose. The receptors derive from an adult who received the AZD1222 COVID-19 vaccine.

The DNA for the CDR3 is TGTGCCAGCAGCTTAGAGGGACGCGGCTACACCTTC. Protein: CASSLEGRGYTF. The chain joins TRBV11-2 to TRBJ1-2, with D possibly being TRBD1 (5 bases). V was cut by 0 bases and J by 8 bases, with 7 bases left in between. There are 12 residues in the CDR3. Germline-derived CDR1 and CDR2 are SGHAT and FQNNGV. Filled out from reference TRBV11-2 and TRBJ1-2, the complete variable domain reads EAGVAQSPRYKIIEKRQSVAFWCNPISGHATLYWYQQILGQGPKLLIQFQNNGVVDDSQLPKDRFSAERLKGVDSTLKIQPAKLEDSAVYLCASSLEGRGYTFGSGTRLTVV.

The V call is TRBV5-1, the J call TRBJ2-3; maybe TRBD1 (6 bases). V lost 4 bases and J lost 0, with 9 bases in between. Per the germline V gene, CDR1 is SGHRS and CDR2 is YFSETQ. CDR3 size: 14 residues. The CDR3 DNA reads TGCGCCAGCAGCCTGGGGGCCAGCACAGATACGCAGTATTTT. Translation gives CASSLGASTDTQYF.

CDR3 bases: TGTGCCAGCAGTTGGGCATCGGCGTACTATGGCTACACCTTC. Its protein is CASSWASAYYGYTF. V usage is TRBV6-2 or TRBV6-3 and J usage is TRBJ1-2, with D uncertain. Germline V lookup: CDR1 MNHEY, CDR2 SVGEGT. The CDR3 is 14 amino acids. Trimming took 4 bases from V and 3 from J, leaving 12 bases between them.

The chain uses TRBV3-1 (or the pseudogene TRBV3-2) and TRBJ2-1; TRBD1 is a possible D gene (5 bases). The CDR3 loop spans 13 amino acids. Trimming removed 2 bases at V and 8 bases at J, with 10 bases between. Germline CDR1 LGHDT, CDR2 YNNKEL (reference sequence). The CDR3 spells CASSQRGRDEQFF. The CDR3 DNA sequence: TGTGCCAGCAGCCAAAGGGGCCGAGATGAGCAGTTCTTC.

The rearrangement links TRBV18 to TRBJ2-1; perhaps TRBD1 as D (5 bases). Deletions cut 2 bases from V and 0 bases from J, with 8 bases between. Germline CDR1 reads KGHSH; CDR2 reads LQKENI. The CDR3 totals 15 residues. The CDR3 DNA reads TGTGCCAGCTCACCAGGGGCAAGCTCCTACAATGAGCAGTTCTTC. Its translation is CASSPGASSYNEQFF.

A few counts support this clone. This rearrangement joins TRBV2 to TRBJ2-5; TRBD2 agrees at 11 bases. This CDR3 is 16 amino acids long. Trimming cost V 4 bases and J 4 bases; bases outside gene matches: 8. CDR1 and CDR2 from the germline V gene are SNHLY and FYNNEI. CDR3: CASSVRGTSGGETQYF. CDR3 DNA sequence: TGTGCCAGCAGTGTGAGGGGGACTAGCGGAGGAGAGACCCAGTACTTC.

The J gene is TRBJ1-2, the V gene TRBV7-6; TRBD1 agrees at 9 bases. V was pared by 5 bases and J by 4 bases, with 5 bases of the junction left unmatched. The CDR3 contains 14 residues. Germline CDR1 is SGHVS and CDR2 is FNYEAQ. For the CDR3, the DNA is TGTGCCAGCAGCCCCGGGACAGGGAGCTATGGCTACACCTTC. Protein sequence: CASSPGTGSYGYTF. The complete variable domain, with remaining parts taken from reference TRBV7-6 and TRBJ1-2, reads GAGVSQSPRYKVTKRGQDVALRCDPISGHVSLYWYRQALGQGPEFLTYFNYEAQQDKSGLPNDRFSAERPEGSISTLTIQRTEQRDSAMYRCASSPGTGSYGYTFGSGTRLTVV.

The rearrangement joins TRBV14 to TRBJ2-3; D remains ambiguous. CDR3 length: 16 residues. V was pared by 2 bases and J by 2 bases, with 14 bases between. The germline V gene encodes CDR1 SGHDN and CDR2 FVKESK. The CDR3 is CASSQWRGVPTDTQYF. CDR3 nucleotide sequence: TGTGCCAGCAGCCAATGGAGAGGCGTCCCCACAGATACGCAGTATTTT.

Regarding this clone: This CDR3 is also generated by other DNA sequences in the sample. The rearrangement links TRBV9 to TRBJ2-3; D not certain. The CDR3 extends over 13 amino acids. V gave up 0 bases and J gave up 1 base, with 3 bases separating them. CDR1 SGDLS and CDR2 YYNGEE come from the germline V gene. The CDR3 nucleotides read TGTGCCAGCAGCGTAGGGGGCACAGATACGCAGTATTTT. Amino acid sequence: CASSVGGTDTQYF.

This chain links TRBV6-5 with TRBJ2-3; no reliable D call. With 0 bases removed from V and 11 bases from J, the gap between germline ends came to 12 bases. CDR3 length: 13 amino acids. CDR1 is MNHEY, CDR2 SVGAGI, per germline. Here the CDR3 DNA reads TGTGCCAGCAGTTACTCGGGCCCCACTGGGCAGTATTTT. This translates into CASSYSGPTGQYF.

This chain links TRBV25-1 with TRBJ1-4, with TRBD1 matching over 8 bases. From germline, CDR1 is MGHDK and CDR2 SYGVNS. Trimming cost V 3 bases and J 8 bases; bases outside gene matches: 8. The CDR3 is 15 amino acids. The CDR3 bases are TGTGCCAGCAGTGACAGACAGGGGAGAAGGGAAAAACTGTTTTTT. This encodes CASSDRQGRREKLFF.

The chain recombines TRBV12-3 or TRBV12-4 with TRBJ1-2, with a possible D match to TRBD1 (5 bases). This CDR3 is built from 12 residues. V lost 5 bases and J lost 9, with 13 bases in between. The chain's CDR3 is CASSLAGTSYTF. The CDR3 DNA reads TGTGCCAGCAGTCTTGCCGGGACCAGCTACACCTTC.

This chain links TRBV5-1 with TRBJ2-5; the D gene is possibly TRBD1 (6 bases). The CDR3 runs 15 residues. V was cut by 0 bases and J by 0 bases, with 9 bases left in between. Germline CDR1 SGHRS, CDR2 YFSETQ. CDR3 DNA: TGCGCCAGCAGCTTGGCGACAGGTCACCAAGAGACCCAGTACTTC. This encodes CASSLATGHQETQYF.

This chain joins TRBV19 and TRBJ2-1, with 8 bases that match TRBD2. The CDR3 covers 15 residues. Trimming took 6 bases from V and 6 from J; bases not matched to a gene: 10. Germline V gene lookup returns CDR1 LNHDA and CDR2 SQIVND (reference sequence). CDR3: CASSLGLAAINEQFF. DNA of the CDR3: TGTGCCAGTAGCCTAGGACTAGCCGCGATCAATGAGCAGTTCTTC.

The J gene is TRBJ2-4, the V gene TRBV24-1; TRBD1 might be the D (8 bases). V was cut by 4 bases and J by 10 bases, with 16 bases left in between. The germline gives CDR1 KGHDR, CDR2 SFDVKD. This CDR3 has 14 residues. The CDR3 sequence: CATSDPGQGGIQYF. As DNA, the CDR3 is TGTGCCACCAGTGACCCCGGACAGGGAGGGATTCAGTACTTC.

In DNA, the CDR3 is TGTGCCACCAGCAGAGACCGGCCCGATACGCAGTATTTT. Translating gives CATSRDRPDTQYF. The gene calls are TRBV15 and TRBJ2-3; D is uncertain. Looked up from germline, CDR1 is LNHNV and CDR2 is YYDKDF (reference sequence). The CDR3 covers 13 residues. V shed 0 bases and J shed 6 bases, with 7 bases lying between them.

This clone was picked up a small number of times. The genes are TRBV9 and TRBJ1-4; D uncertain. The CDR3 sequence is 13 residues long. V was cut by 0 bases and J by 5 bases, with 5 bases left in between. Germline-derived CDR1 and CDR2 are SGDLS and YYNGEE. CDR3 sequence reads: CASSVVPNEKLFF. The CDR3 nucleotides are TGTGCCAGCAGCGTAGTTCCAAATGAAAAACTGTTTTTT.

This chain links TRBV11-2 with TRBJ2-7, with D hard to call. V gave up 3 bases and J gave up 5 bases, with 14 bases separating them. Germline values: CDR1 SGHAT, CDR2 FQNNGV. This CDR3 has 14 residues. CDR3 sequence: CASSFGATMDEQYF. The DNA for the CDR3 is TGTGCCAGCAGCTTTGGTGCTACAATGGACGAGCAGTACTTC.

The rearrangement joins TRBV7-3 to TRBJ2-2; 7 bases align to TRBD2. V shed 6 bases, J shed 6 bases, and the junction held 13 bases outside the gene matches. Germline lookup yields CDR1 SGHTA and CDR2 FQGTGA. CDR3 size: 16 residues. CDR3 coding DNA: TGTGCCAGCAGTTGGGGAGGGACTTTTTACGCCGGGGAGCTGTTTTTT. It translates to CASSWGGTFYAGELFF.

The chain has TRBV5-1 and TRBJ2-2; D gene ambiguous. Germline V gene data show CDR1 as SGHRS and CDR2 as YFSETQ. This CDR3 contains 14 residues. Trimming left V 0 bases short and J 5 bases short, with 8 bases between. The CDR3: CASSLGSQTGELFF. CDR3 bases: TGCGCCAGCAGCTTGGGGTCACAGACCGGGGAGCTGTTTTTT.

The genes are TRBV29-1 and TRBJ1-1; D uncertain. V was clipped by 4 bases and J by 7 bases, with 10 bases between them. Germline CDR1 SQVTM, CDR2 ANQGSEA. There are 11 residues in the CDR3. The CDR3 nucleotides read TGCAGCGTTGGACGTGGTGGTGAAGCTTTCTTT. Amino acid sequence: CSVGRGGEAFF.

This rearrangement joins TRBV5-1 to TRBJ1-3; D is uncertain. Trimming cost V 3 bases and J 4 bases, with 14 bases left between them. This CDR3 spans 15 amino acids. CDR1 and CDR2 from the germline V gene are SGHRS and YFSETQ. In DNA, the CDR3 is TGCGCCAGCAGCTCTCTCTCAGGAGGCGGAAACACCATATATTTT. Encoded protein: CASSSLSGGGNTIYF. The entire variable domain, with the rest obtained from reference TRBV5-1 and TRBJ1-3, is as follows: KAGVTQTPRYLIKTRGQQVTLSCSPISGHRSVSWYQQTPGQGLQFLFEYFSETQRNKGNFPGRFSGRQFSNSRSEMNVSTLELGDSALYLCASSSLSGGGNTIYFGEGSWLTVV.

The chain employs TRBV29-1 and TRBJ2-2; D remains unclear. This CDR3 is built from 12 residues. The V end was cut by 4 bases, the J end by 6 bases, with 9 bases between. Germline CDR1 is SQVTM and CDR2 is ANQGSEA. The CDR3 DNA follows: TGCAGCGTTGGACGGAAGGCCGGGGAGCTGTTTTTT. It translates to CSVGRKAGELFF.